The 23 T cell receptor beta chains reported below all come from one sample, sequenced in a study of T cells in tuberculosis. Here immunoSEQ multiplex PCR was the method, and the copy in TCRdb shows in-frame clones only, minus some. The sample carries tens of thousands of clones, approximately 91% recorded once. Thawed, overnight-rested PBMC were stained with GMM-loaded CD1B tetramer, viability dye and anti-CD3, then sorted. The CD1B tetramers carried C32 glucose monomycolate purified from Rhodococcus equi. The specimen was CD1b-GMM tetramer-negative cells sorted from PBMCs. These receptors were collected from an adult woman with latent tuberculosis.

The gene calls are TRBV27 and TRBJ1-1, with D perhaps matching TRBD1 (5 bases). The CDR3 length is 14 residues. Trimming took 3 bases from V and 0 from J, leaving 8 bases between them. Germline V gene data show CDR1 as MNHEY and CDR2 as SMNVEV (reference sequence). The CDR3 bases are TGTGCCAGCAGTTTCGGGGGGGTGAACACTGAAGCTTTCTTT. Its protein product is CASSFGGVNTEAFF.

The chain recombines TRBV19 with TRBJ2-5, with 7 bases fitting TRBD1. The length of the CDR3 is 12 residues. The V gene end was trimmed by 9 bases and the J gene end by 5 bases; junction bases not matched to a gene: 6. CDR1 and CDR2 from the germline V gene are LNHDA and SQIVND (reference sequence). CDR3 DNA: TGTGCCAGCTCCGGGACAGTGGAGACCCAGTACTTC. It yields the protein CASSGTVETQYF.

The rearrangement links TRBV6-1 to TRBJ2-5; D perhaps matches TRBD2 (5 bases). Trimming stripped 6 bases from V and 3 bases from J, with 11 bases between. Germline-derived CDR1 and CDR2 are MNHNS and SASEGT. This CDR3 spans 13 amino acids. CDR3 coding DNA: TGTGCCAGCAGAAGACTCGGGAAAGAGACCCAGTACTTC. It encodes CASRRLGKETQYF.

This rearrangement joins TRBV7-2 to TRBJ2-3, with 12 bases identical to TRBD2. Germline CDR1 and CDR2: SGHTA and FQGNSA. Trimming cost V 7 bases and J 8 bases; bases outside gene matches: 10. There are 15 residues in the CDR3. CDR3: CASTETSGGLVTQYF. The CDR3 DNA reads as TGTGCCAGCACCGAAACTAGCGGGGGGCTTGTTACGCAGTATTTT.

This sequence joins TRBV4-2 and TRBJ1-2; D remains ambiguous. Germline V gene data show CDR1 as LGHNA and CDR2 as YNFKEQ. V lost 1 base and J lost 6, with 6 bases in between. The CDR3 is 12 amino acids. CDR3 DNA: TGTGCCAGCAGCCAAGGTAGCGATGGCTACACCTTC. It encodes CASSQGSDGYTF.

The CDR3 sequence is CASSQDHRDRGYEQYF. The CDR3 nucleotides read TGCGCCAGCAGCCAAGATCACCGGGACAGAGGCTACGAGCAGTACTTC. The rearrangement uses TRBV4-1 and TRBJ2-7, with 7 bases identical to TRBD1. Germline CDR1 is MGHRA and CDR2 is YSYEKL. The J segment lost 3 bases and the V segment lost 0 bases, leaving 8 bases of the junction unmatched. This CDR3 region has 16 residues.

This clone appeared a single time. The rearrangement joins TRBV30 to TRBJ1-2, with D possibly matching TRBD1 (6 bases). V was shortened by 1 base and J by 3 bases, with 12 bases between the two germline ends. The CDR3 covers 14 residues. Germline V lookup: CDR1 GTSNPN, CDR2 SVGIG (reference sequence). The CDR3 sequence is CAWSAGGRDYGYTF. Here the CDR3 DNA reads TGTGCCTGGAGTGCGGGGGGCCGGGACTATGGCTACACCTTC. The full variable domain, in which reference TRBV30 and TRBJ1-2 provide the parts outside the CDR3, is SQTIHQWPATLVQPVGSPLSLECTVEGTSNPNLYWYRQAAGRGLQLLFYSVGIGQISSEVPQNLSASRPQDRQFILSSKKLLLSDSGFYLCAWSAGGRDYGYTFGSGTRLTVV.

This chain joins TRBV5-1 and TRBJ1-1, with a tentative D call TRBD1 (6 bases). Germline CDR1 reads SGHRS; CDR2 reads YFSETQ. V lost 3 bases and J lost 1, with 16 bases in between. The CDR3 runs 16 residues. The CDR3 bases are TGCGCCAGCAGCTCCGTGACCGGGACAAGGAACACTGAAGCTTTCTTT. Amino acid sequence: CASSSVTGTRNTEAFF.

This chain connects TRBV6-5 to TRBJ1-2; 8 bases are a match to TRBD1. Germline lookup yields CDR1 MNHEY and CDR2 SVGAGI. J gave up 3 bases and V 6 bases, and 0 bases lay outside the gene matches. This CDR3 has 12 residues. The CDR3 region is CASRTGDYGYTF. DNA of the CDR3: TGTGCCAGCAGGACAGGGGACTATGGCTACACCTTC.

The J gene is TRBJ1-5, the V gene TRBV6-1; 8 bases fit TRBD1. In germline, CDR1 is MNHNS, CDR2 SASEGT. The J segment lost 5 bases and the V segment lost 2 bases, leaving 8 bases of the junction unmatched. The CDR3 covers 16 residues. The CDR3: CASSEITGGFYQPQHF. CDR3 sequence (DNA): TGTGCCAGCAGTGAAATCACAGGGGGGTTCTATCAGCCCCAGCATTTT.

The chain is built from TRBV5-4 and TRBJ2-7; D is possibly TRBD1 (6 bases). The V and J ends lost 5 bases and 0 bases respectively, with 12 bases between them. This CDR3 region has 14 residues. Germline CDR1 is SGHNT and CDR2 is YYREEE (reference sequence). CDR3 sequence (DNA): TGTGCCAGCAGTTCAACAGGGACCTCCTACGAGCAGTACTTC. It translates to CASSSTGTSYEQYF.

This clone was counted only a few times. The rearrangement links TRBV10-3 to TRBJ1-3; 7 bases are a match to TRBD1. Germline loops: CDR1 ENHRY, CDR2 SYGVKD. The ends lost 1 base at V and 2 bases at J; junction bases unmatched: 2. The CDR3 sequence is 15 residues long. The DNA of the CDR3 is TGTGCCATCAGTGAGTTAGGGGGCACTGGAAACACCATATATTTT. As protein: CAISELGGTGNTIYF.

CDR3 residues: CSGGYAEAFF. DNA for the CDR3: TGCAGCGGCGGTTACGCTGAAGCTTTCTTT. The chain recombines TRBV29-1 with TRBJ1-1; D not resolved. Germline lookup yields CDR1 SQVTM and CDR2 ANQGSEA. V was pared by 7 bases and J by 6 bases, with 9 bases between. The CDR3 is 10 residues long. The full variable domain, in which reference TRBV29-1 and TRBJ1-1 provide the parts outside the CDR3, is SAVISQKPSRDICQRGTSLTIQCQVDSQVTMMFWYRQQPGQSLTLIATANQGSEATYESGFVIDKFPISRPNLTFSTLTVSNMSPEDSSIYLCSGGYAEAFFGQGTRLTVV.

This chain connects TRBV29-1 to TRBJ1-1, with D possibly TRBD1 on 6 matching bases. The CDR3 loop spans 12 amino acids. The V end was cut by 2 bases, the J end by 4 bases, with 8 bases between. Germline CDR1 and CDR2: SQVTM and ANQGSEA. This chain's CDR3 is CSVERGTTEAFF. CDR3 bases: TGCAGCGTTGAAAGGGGGACCACTGAAGCTTTCTTT. The full variable domain, rest sourced from reference TRBV29-1 and TRBJ1-1, is SAVISQKPSRDICQRGTSLTIQCQVDSQVTMMFWYRQQPGQSLTLIATANQGSEATYESGFVIDKFPISRPNLTFSTLTVSNMSPEDSSIYLCSVERGTTEAFFGQGTRLTVV.

V usage is TRBV2 and J usage is TRBJ2-7; 7 bases agree with TRBD2. V shed 4 bases, J shed 2 bases, and the junction held 5 bases outside the gene matches. From germline, CDR1 is SNHLY and CDR2 FYNNEI. This CDR3 is built from 14 residues. The CDR3 DNA sequence: TGTGCCAGCAGTGCCGCACTAGCGACCTACGAGCAGTACTTC. Its translation is CASSAALATYEQYF.

V usage is TRBV27 and J usage is TRBJ1-2, with D unclear. Trimming stripped 0 bases from V and 5 bases from J, with 7 bases between. CDR1 MNHEY and CDR2 SMNVEV come from the germline V gene (reference sequence). This CDR3 has 13 amino acids. The CDR3 nucleotides read TGTGCCAGCAGTTTATCGGCGGGGTATGGCTACACCTTC. This gives the protein CASSLSAGYGYTF.

Here the CDR3 reads CASRLRGSTEAFF. The CDR3, as DNA: TGTGCCAGTAGGCTAAGGGGATCCACTGAAGCTTTCTTT. The rearrangement links TRBV19 to TRBJ1-1; D perhaps matches TRBD1 (5 bases). The V gene's germline CDR1 is LNHDA and CDR2 SQIVND (reference sequence). The V gene lost 6 bases and the J gene lost 4 bases, with 12 bases spanning the gap. The CDR3 contains 13 residues.

The rearrangement uses TRBV6-1 and TRBJ1-1; D is perhaps TRBD1 (6 bases). The germline CDR1 and CDR2 sequences are MNHNS and SASEGT. This CDR3 is built from 13 residues. With 6 bases removed from V and 3 bases from J, the gap between germline ends came to 11 bases. CDR3: CASSRYRDTEAFF. The CDR3 bases are TGTGCCAGCAGCCGTTACAGGGACACTGAAGCTTTCTTT.

The J gene is TRBJ1-6, the V gene TRBV4-1; D gene ambiguous. This CDR3 comprises 12 residues. Germline CDR1 MGHRA, CDR2 YSYEKL. Trimming removed 5 bases at V and 8 bases at J, with 7 bases between. The CDR3 nucleotides are TGCGCCAGCAGCGACTCCTATTCACCCCTCCACTTT. Encoded protein: CASSDSYSPLHF.

The chain has TRBV7-9 and TRBJ2-5, with TRBD2 matching over 10 bases. This CDR3 contains 18 residues. Germline V lookup: CDR1 SEHNR, CDR2 FQNEAQ (reference sequence). Trimming removed 4 bases from V and 1 base from J; junction bases left unmatched: 12. This chain's CDR3 is CASSSTRVAGGFQETQYF. The DNA for the CDR3 is TGTGCCAGCAGCTCGACCCGGGTAGCGGGGGGTTTCCAAGAGACCCAGTACTTC.

The V call is TRBV7-9, the J call TRBJ1-2; perhaps TRBD1 as D (5 bases). This CDR3 is 14 amino acids long. V shed 4 bases and J shed 4 bases, with 13 bases lying between them. Germline assignment: CDR1 SEHNR and CDR2 FQNEAQ (reference sequence). CDR3 sequence reads: CASSWGGTGYGYTF. The CDR3 coding sequence is TGTGCCAGCAGCTGGGGCGGGACCGGCTATGGCTACACCTTC.

This chain links TRBV7-9 with TRBJ1-1, with D possibly matching TRBD1 (5 bases). The CDR3 has 13 amino acids. The germline V gene encodes CDR1 SEHNR and CDR2 FQNEAQ (reference sequence). Deletions cut 3 bases from V and 1 base from J, with 6 bases between. The CDR3 protein is CASSFTGNTEAFF. In nucleotides, the CDR3 is TGTGCCAGCAGCTTTACAGGGAACACTGAAGCTTTCTTT.

In nucleotides, the CDR3 is TGTGCCAGCAGCGCGCCGGGACAGGGGTTTGGTGAAAAACTGTTTTTT. Encoded protein: CASSAPGQGFGEKLFF. The chain is built from TRBV7-9 and TRBJ1-4, with TRBD1 matching 10 bases. The V gene's germline CDR1 is SEHNR and CDR2 FQNEAQ (reference sequence). Trimming removed 5 bases from V and 7 bases from J; junction bases left unmatched: 10. CDR3 length equals 16 residues. The complete variable domain, with remaining parts taken from reference TRBV7-9 and TRBJ1-4, reads DTGVSQNPRHKITKRGQNVTFRCDPISEHNRLYWYRQTLGQGPEFLTYFQNEAQLEKSRLLSDRFSAERPKGSFSTLEIQRTEQGDSAMYLCASSAPGQGFGEKLFFGSGTQLSVL.